This T cell receptor (beta chain) stems from a study of blood T cell repertoires in COVID-19. Turning to the study itself: Samples taken during acute and convalescent COVID-19 were collected in the United States, Italy and Spain. T cells, B-cell-depleted T cells, or PBMCs provided the cDNA or gDNA that served as material.

CDR1 is WNHNN and CDR2 is SYGVQD in the germline V gene (reference sequence). The CDR3 loop spans 16 amino acids. Trimming took off 0 bases at V and 0 bases at J, with 11 bases between the two ends. As processed by the authors: The assay estimated nucleated cells by amplifying reference gene primers. Method: immunoSEQ multiplex PCR; TCRdb's copy keeps in-frame clones and lacks some. For V, J and clone size, that table is used; D and trimming come from the DNA. Altogether about 230,000 clones are present, 84% being singletons, with the ten largest covering around 2.4%. Sequenced input: peripheral blood. This clonotype originated in a man in his forties who had recovered from COVID-19. The rearrangement links TRBV10-1 to TRBJ1-1; D remains unclear. CDR3 bases: TGCGCCAGCAGTGAGTCGAAGGCGGGCCTGAACACTGAAGCTTTCTTT. It is translated as CASSESKAGLNTEAFF.